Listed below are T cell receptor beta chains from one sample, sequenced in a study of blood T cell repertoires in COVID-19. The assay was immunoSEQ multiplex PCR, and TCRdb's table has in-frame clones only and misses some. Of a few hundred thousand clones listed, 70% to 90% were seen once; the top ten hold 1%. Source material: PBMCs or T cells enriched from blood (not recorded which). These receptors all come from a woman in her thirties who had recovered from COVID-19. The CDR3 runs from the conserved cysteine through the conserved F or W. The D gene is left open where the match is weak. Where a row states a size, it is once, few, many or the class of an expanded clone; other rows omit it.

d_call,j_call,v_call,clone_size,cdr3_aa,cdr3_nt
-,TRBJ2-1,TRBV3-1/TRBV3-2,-,CASSLTSLVHSYNEQFF,TGTGCCAGCAGCCTTACATCACTAGTTCACTCCTACAATGAGCAGTTCTTC
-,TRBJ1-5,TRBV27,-,CASSYTGGHQPQHF,TGTGCCAGCAGTTATACCGGGGGTCATCAGCCCCAGCATTTT
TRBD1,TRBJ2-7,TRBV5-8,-,CANRDRAPYEQYF,TGTGCCAACAGGGACAGGGCGCCCTACGAGCAGTACTTC
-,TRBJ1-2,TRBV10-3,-,CAISEAPLGSSASYTF,TGTGCCATCAGTGAGGCCCCTCTGGGCAGCTCGGCAAGCTACACCTTC
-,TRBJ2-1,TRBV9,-,CASSVVTSISRYNEQFF,TGTGCCAGCAGCGTAGTCACTAGCATTAGCCGGTACAATGAGCAGTTCTTC
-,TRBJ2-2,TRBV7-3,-,CASSLSGSRNTGELFF,TGTGCCAGCAGCTTATCCGGGAGTAGGAACACCGGGGAGCTGTTTTTT
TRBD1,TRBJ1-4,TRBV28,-,CASSFRGQGVTNEKLFF,TGTGCCAGCAGTTTTAGGGGACAGGGGGTTACTAATGAAAAACTGTTTTTT
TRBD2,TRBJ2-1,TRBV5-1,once,CASSLVLAGADEQFF,TGCGCCAGCAGCTTGGTACTAGCGGGAGCCGATGAGCAGTTCTTC
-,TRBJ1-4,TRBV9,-,CASSRGTREYEKLFF,TGTGCCAGCAGCCGAGGAACGAGGGAATATGAAAAACTGTTTTTT
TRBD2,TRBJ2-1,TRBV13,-,CASSSPVSSGGNEQFF,TGTGCCAGCAGCTCCCCGGTGTCCTCGGGAGGCAATGAGCAGTTCTTC
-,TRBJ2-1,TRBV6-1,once,CASSERKGLEQFF,TGTGCCAGCAGTGAAAGGAAGGGACTGGAGCAGTTCTTC
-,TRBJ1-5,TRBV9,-,CASSPGNQPQHF,TGTGCCAGCAGCCCAGGGAACCAGCCCCAGCATTTT
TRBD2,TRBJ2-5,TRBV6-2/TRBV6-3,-,CASSPTSGTTLYQETQYF,TGTGCCAGCAGCCCTACGTCTGGGACTACCTTGTACCAAGAGACCCAGTACTTC
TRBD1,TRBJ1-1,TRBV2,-,CASSQPGQGLNTEAFF,TGTGCCAGCAGTCAACCGGGACAGGGGTTGAACACTGAAGCTTTCTTT
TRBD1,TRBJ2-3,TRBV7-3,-,CASSLTGGRTDTQYF,TGTGCCAGCAGCTTAACAGGGGGCCGCACAGATACGCAGTATTTT
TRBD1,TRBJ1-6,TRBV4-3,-,CASSQESRGYSPLHF,TGCGCCAGCAGCCAAGAATCCAGGGGGTATTCACCCCTCCACTTT
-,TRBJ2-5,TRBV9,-,CASSFSQAVRDQYF,TGTGCCAGCAGCTTTAGCCAGGCGGTGAGGGACCAGTACTTC
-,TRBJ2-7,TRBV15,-,CATSRVPKDSFSYEQYF,TGTGCCACCAGCAGAGTGCCCAAGGACAGCTTCTCCTACGAGCAGTACTTC
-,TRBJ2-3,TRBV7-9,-,CASTLVSSDTQYF,TGTGCCAGCACACTAGTCTCCTCGGATACGCAGTATTTT
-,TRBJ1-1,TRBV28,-,CATKRGGRAEAFF,TGTGCCACTAAACGGGGTGGCCGCGCTGAAGCTTTCTTT
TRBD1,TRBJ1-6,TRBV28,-,CASSSQGPASYNSPLHF,TGTGCCAGCAGTTCACAGGGGCCCGCCTCCTATAATTCACCCCTCCACTTT
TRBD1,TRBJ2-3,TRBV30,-,CAWSVGQGTDTQYF,TGTGCCTGGAGTGTGGGACAGGGGACAGATACGCAGTATTTT
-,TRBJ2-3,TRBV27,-,CASSLWATPTDTQYF,TGTGCCAGCAGTTTATGGGCTACGCCCACAGATACGCAGTATTTT
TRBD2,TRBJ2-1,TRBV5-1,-,CASSLSGRAAEQFF,TGCGCCAGCAGCTTAAGCGGGAGGGCCGCTGAGCAGTTCTTC